The present T cell receptor (beta chain) was sequenced within a study of beta chain features in type 1 diabetes. Study-wide points: Type 1 diabetes patients had moderately but significantly shorter TCRB CDR3s in all four CD4+ subsets.

CD4+ cells of the naive, central memory, regulatory and stem cell-like memory types were sorted via CD45RO/CCR7/CD25/CD127/CD95/CD27. Expressed TCRB transcripts were sequenced after all isolated RNA was converted to cDNA. The table came from immunoSEQ multiplex PCR; TCRdb's copy has only in-frame clones and leaves some out. Here the sample spans roughly 38,000 clones, approximately 70% being singletons. This CDR3 is 11 amino acids long. Germline values: CDR1 SGHRS, CDR2 YFSETQ. In regard to this clone: Antigen: not known. The junction shows a germline mismatch at one end, possibly a read error.

The chain has TRBV5-1 and TRBJ1-1; D not certain. The sequence was obtained from a man aged 25 to 40 with type 1 diabetes. Some clones in this sample may be carry-over from other donors' samples. The sequenced sample consisted of Tregs from blood. This chain's CDR3 is CASSLSGNAFF. The CDR3 coding sequence is TGTGCCAGCAGCTTGTCGGGGAATGCTTTCTTT.